These 28 T cell receptor beta chains were all obtained from the same sample, sequenced in a study of regulatory T cells in long-lasting Graves disease. Arm-PCR with iRepertoire HTBI primers amplified the CDR3 regions for these TCR beta libraries. Each CDR3 protein gets one entry after TCRdb re-called the multiplex PCR reads with MiXCR. The sample yields about 560,000 distinct CDR3 sequences, 16% seen once. Documented time point: newly diagnosed GD, antithyroid drugs for less than 3 months. The TCR library used RNA extracted from PBMCs. The same sample was also studied in work on T cells in Graves' hyperthyroidism and ophthalmopathy.

Specimen: peripheral blood mononuclear cells (PBMCs), collected at new diagnosis, from a patient treated with antithyroid drugs. The receptors derive from a man between 18 and 29 years old with Graves disease.

This clonotype was observed many times. The CDR3 sequence is CSHKSGIAYEQYF. CDR3 coding DNA: TGCAGTCACAAAAGCGGGATCGCCTACGAGCAGTACTTC. The V call is TRBV20-1, the J call TRBJ2-7; 7 bases are shared with TRBD2. J was trimmed by 2 bases and V by 8 bases; bases with no gene match: 9. Germline loops: CDR1 DFQATT, CDR2 SNEGSKA (reference sequence). This CDR3 comprises 13 residues.

The chain recombines TRBV24-1 with TRBJ2-6; no clear D gene. V shed 10 bases and J shed 2 bases, with 8 bases lying between them. This CDR3 contains 13 residues. CDR1 is KGHDR, CDR2 SFDVKD, per germline. CDR3 bases: TGTGCCACAGCAAATCCTGGGGCCAACGTCCTGACTTTC. The encoded protein is CATANPGANVLTF.

The J gene is TRBJ1-5, the V gene TRBV7-2; D unclear. Germline V CDR1 and CDR2: SGHTA, FQGNSA. The CDR3 is 12 residues long. Deletions cut 4 bases from V and 6 bases from J, with 7 bases between. DNA for the CDR3: TGTGCCAGCAGCTCAAGGAGTCAGCCCCAGCATTTT. Translating it yields CASSSRSQPQHF.

This clonotype was counted many times. The chain is built from TRBV30 and TRBJ2-1; TRBD2 agrees at 14 bases. This CDR3 region has 16 residues. With 0 bases clipped from V and 5 bases from J, the junction kept 3 bases outside the gene matches. Germline-derived CDR1 and CDR2 are GTSNPN and SVGIG (reference sequence). CDR3 sequence: CAWSVSGLAGDNEQFF. The CDR3 DNA sequence: TGTGCCTGGAGTGTATCGGGACTAGCGGGAGACAATGAGCAGTTCTTC.

This clonotype was detected a few times. The chain recombines TRBV4-1 with TRBJ2-5, with TRBD1 as a possible D gene (5 bases). V was trimmed by 0 bases and J by 5 bases, leaving 13 bases between them. The germline V gene has CDR1 MGHRA and CDR2 YSYEKL. The CDR3 totals 15 residues. This chain's CDR3 is CASSQEKGWGETQYF. Here the CDR3 DNA reads TGCGCCAGCAGCCAAGAAAAGGGTTGGGGCGAGACCCAGTACTTC.

This chain links TRBV7-9 with TRBJ1-2; 11 positions match TRBD1. The CDR3 sequence is 15 residues long. Unmatched junction bases numbered 4, after V lost 1 base and J lost 6 bases. The germline V gene encodes CDR1 SEHNR and CDR2 FQNEAQ (reference sequence). In nucleotides, the CDR3 is TGTGCCAGCAGCTTAGGGCTGGGACAGGGGGATGGCTACACCTTC. Translating it yields CASSLGLGQGDGYTF.

V is TRBV5-1 and J is TRBJ1-2; maybe TRBD1 (5 bases). Germline CDR1 SGHRS, CDR2 YFSETQ. V dropped 5 bases and J dropped 8 bases, with 19 bases sitting between them. There are 14 residues in the CDR3. The DNA for the CDR3 is TGCGCCAGCAGTCCAGGGCCAAACTTTCCCGGCTACACCTTC. This codes for CASSPGPNFPGYTF. Using reference TRBV5-1 and TRBJ1-2 for the parts outside the CDR3, the full variable domain is KAGVTQTPRYLIKTRGQQVTLSCSPISGHRSVSWYQQTPGQGLQFLFEYFSETQRNKGNFPGRFSGRQFSNSRSEMNVSTLELGDSALYLCASSPGPNFPGYTFGSGTRLTVV.

This clonotype was detected many times. The rearrangement links TRBV3-1 to TRBJ2-1; a weak D match, TRBD2 (6 bases). Germline CDR1 LGHDT, CDR2 YNNKEL (reference sequence). The CDR3 is 15 residues long. Trimming left V 1 base short and J 9 bases short, with 16 bases between. The CDR3 sequence: CASSQGTGLPSEQFF. CDR3 DNA: TGTGCCAGCAGCCAAGGGACGGGACTTCCGAGTGAGCAGTTCTTC.

J is TRBJ1-2 and V is TRBV12-3 or TRBV12-4; 9 nucleotides line up with TRBD1. Losses at the gene ends were 6 bases for V and 4 bases for J; bases not matched to a gene: 3. CDR3 size: 13 residues. CDR3: CASSAQGAYGYTF. The CDR3 DNA is TGTGCCAGCAGCGCACAGGGGGCCTATGGCTACACCTTC.

The chain employs TRBV28 and TRBJ2-5, with 7 bases matching TRBD1. Germline-derived CDR1 and CDR2 are MDHEN and SYDVKM. Trimming took 5 bases from V and 3 from J; bases not matched to a gene: 9. The CDR3 contains 15 residues. Here the CDR3 reads CASSTNFGTEETQYF. The CDR3 DNA is TGTGCCAGCAGTACAAATTTCGGGACAGAAGAGACCCAGTACTTC. Supplemented by reference TRBV28 and TRBJ2-5, the full variable domain reads DVKVTQSSRYLVKRTGEKVFLECVQDMDHENMFWYRQDPGLGLRLIYFSYDVKMKEKGDIPEGYSVSREKKERFSLILESASTNQTSMYLCASSTNFGTEETQYFGPGTRLLVL.

This clonotype was counted once. A much larger clone differs from this one at a single base, so this may be a read error. The chain uses TRBV6-4 and TRBJ2-7; D is perhaps TRBD1 or TRBD2 (6 bases each). Per germline, CDR1 MRHNA and CDR2 SNTAGT. V was shortened by 7 bases and J by 5 bases, with 12 bases between the two germline ends. The CDR3 consists of 12 residues. The CDR3 DNA follows: TGTGCCAGCAAACTACGGGGGCACGAGCAGTACTTC. This translates into CASKLRGHEQYF.

This rearrangement joins TRBV3-1 to TRBJ2-5, with D possibly matching TRBD2 (6 bases). The length of the CDR3 is 13 residues. Trimming pared 8 bases from V and 2 bases from J, leaving 12 bases between. Germline-derived CDR1 and CDR2 are LGHDT and YNNKEL (reference sequence). The CDR3, as DNA: TGTGCCAGCGGAGGACTATCTCAAGAGACCCAGTACTTC. Its protein product is CASGGLSQETQYF.

This clonotype appeared many times. The rearrangement links TRBV2 to TRBJ2-3, with 12 positions matching TRBD2. Germline V CDR1 and CDR2: SNHLY, FYNNEI. CDR3 length: 18 residues. The ends lost 7 bases at V and 2 bases at J; junction bases unmatched: 13. CDR3 DNA: TGTGCCAGCACCCTAGGACTAGCGGGACCAACCCTCACAGATACGCAGTATTTT. This translates into CASTLGLAGPTLTDTQYF.

This clonotype has at least ten counts. The chain carries TRBV30 and TRBJ2-1; maybe TRBD1 (5 bases). V lost 3 bases and J lost 4, with 13 bases in between. Looked up from germline, CDR1 is GTSNPN and CDR2 is SVGIG (reference sequence). The CDR3 has 14 residues. CDR3 protein: CAWRTVSIYNEQFF. The DNA for the CDR3 is TGTGCCTGGAGGACAGTCAGTATTTACAATGAGCAGTTCTTC.

The V and J genes are TRBV6-1 and TRBJ2-6, with D perhaps TRBD1 (6 bases). The CDR3 is made up of 17 amino acids. The ends were cut back, 3 bases at V and 0 bases at J, with 12 bases in the middle. From germline, CDR1 is MNHNS and CDR2 SASEGT. CDR3 region: CASSDNRASSGANVLTF. The DNA for the CDR3 is TGTGCCAGCAGTGACAACAGGGCAAGCTCTGGGGCCAACGTCCTGACTTTC.

V is TRBV2 and J is TRBJ1-1, with 7 nucleotides matching TRBD1. V lost 7 bases, J lost 0 bases, and 2 bases stayed unmatched. Germline V CDR1 and CDR2: SNHLY, FYNNEI. There are 13 residues in the CDR3. The CDR3 DNA reads as TGTGCCAGCATTAGGGGGCTGAACACTGAAGCTTTCTTT. It specifies CASIRGLNTEAFF.

The sample holds a few counts of this clonotype. The chain carries TRBV27 and TRBJ1-1, with unresolved D. The CDR3 covers 13 residues. The V end was cut by 5 bases, the J end by 6 bases, with 13 bases between. Germline CDR1 MNHEY, CDR2 SMNVEV (reference sequence). The CDR3 bases are TGTGCCAGCAGTCCTACAAGAAACGCTGAAGCTTTCTTT. Encoded protein: CASSPTRNAEAFF.

The rearrangement links TRBV4-1 to TRBJ2-1, with 7 nucleotides matching TRBD2. V gave up 1 base and J gave up 5 bases; unmatched junction bases: 5. This CDR3 contains 15 residues. CDR1 is MGHRA, CDR2 YSYEKL, per germline. CDR3 bases: TGCGCCAGCAGCCAAGTAGGACTAGGGGACAATGAGCAGTTCTTC. This translates into CASSQVGLGDNEQFF.

This sequence joins TRBV20-1 and TRBJ2-7; 9 nucleotides match TRBD2. Trimming at V came to 2 bases and at J to 3 bases, leaving 5 bases not matched to a gene. Germline V gives CDR1 DFQATT, CDR2 SNEGSKA (reference sequence). This CDR3 spans 14 amino acids. As DNA, the CDR3 is TGCAGTGCTAGAAAGACTAGCGGAAGCTACGAGCAGTACTTC. This encodes CSARKTSGSYEQYF.

This clonotype was detected ten times or more. The chain employs TRBV6-1 and TRBJ2-7; TRBD1 matches 7 bases. Per the germline V gene, CDR1 is MNHNS and CDR2 is SASEGT. This CDR3 has 15 residues. V shed 4 bases and J 0 bases; nucleotides not matched to a gene: 6. The CDR3 region is CASSGTGYSSYEQYF. The DNA of the CDR3 is TGTGCCAGCAGTGGGACAGGTTACAGCTCCTACGAGCAGTACTTC.

This clonotype was counted ten times or more. The chain carries TRBV20-1 and TRBJ2-1, with D possibly TRBD2 on 5 matching bases. CDR1 is DFQATT, CDR2 SNEGSKA, per germline (reference sequence). The CDR3 contains 17 residues. With 1 base removed from V and 6 bases from J, the gap between germline ends came to 22 bases. The CDR3 nucleotides are TGCAGTGCTAGAGCCCCCATGCGGGTGCATGGTTTCAATGAGCAGTTCTTC. Translating gives CSARAPMRVHGFNEQFF.

This clonotype was seen repeatedly, ten times or more. The chain recombines TRBV2 with TRBJ2-1; 12 bases line up with TRBD2. V trimming: 7 bases; J trimming: 2 bases; junction bases outside the gene matches: 12. Germline loops: CDR1 SNHLY, CDR2 FYNNEI. This CDR3 is built from 18 residues. CDR3 coding DNA: TGTGCCAGCACCCTTCTAGCGGGAGGGCCCTCGGCCTACAATGAGCAGTTCTTC. Translation: CASTLLAGGPSAYNEQFF.

The V and J genes are TRBV3-1 and TRBJ2-1; the match to TRBD2 covers 8 bases. From germline, CDR1 is LGHDT and CDR2 YNNKEL (reference sequence). The V gene end was trimmed by 0 bases and the J gene end by 11 bases; junction bases not matched to a gene: 3. The CDR3 has 13 amino acids. The CDR3 here is CASSQDWTSKQFF. CDR3 sequence (DNA): TGTGCCAGCAGCCAAGATTGGACTAGCAAGCAGTTCTTC.

The gene calls are TRBV6-1 and TRBJ2-1; 13 bases map to TRBD2. The trim removed 9 bases at V and 6 bases at J, leaving 5 bases unmatched. Germline V gene data show CDR1 as MNHNS and CDR2 as SASEGT. The CDR3 runs to 14 residues. Here the CDR3 reads CASIWTSGSNEQFF. The CDR3 DNA sequence: TGTGCCAGTATTTGGACTAGCGGGAGCAATGAGCAGTTCTTC.

This clonotype showed up many times. The genes are TRBV12-3 or TRBV12-4 and TRBJ2-6; 8 positions agree with TRBD1. This CDR3 has 16 amino acids. V shed 3 bases and J 3 bases; nucleotides not matched to a gene: 4. This CDR3 reads CASSFQGALGANVLTF. The CDR3 nucleotides are TGTGCCAGCAGTTTCCAGGGGGCGCTTGGGGCCAACGTCCTGACTTTC.

This clonotype was seen many times. The rearrangement joins TRBV20-1 to TRBJ2-3; a possible D gene is TRBD2 (5 bases). The CDR3 length is 14 residues. The V gene's germline CDR1 is DFQATT and CDR2 SNEGSKA (reference sequence). Trimming took 0 bases from V and 2 from J, leaving 9 bases between them. Here the CDR3 reads CSARDISDTDTQYF. The CDR3 DNA is TGCAGTGCTAGAGATATTAGCGACACAGATACGCAGTATTTT.

This clonotype was seen only a few times. This chain links TRBV7-8 with TRBJ1-1; D is ambiguous. This CDR3 is 14 amino acids long. V lost 4 bases, J lost 12 bases, and 21 bases lay in between. The germline V gene has CDR1 SGHVS and CDR2 FQNEAQ. CDR3 amino acids: CASSSRTAGYRSFF. The DNA of the CDR3 is TGTGCCAGCAGCTCCCGCACGGCGGGGTATCGGTCTTTCTTT.

This clonotype was counted at least ten times. The chain is built from TRBV20-1 and TRBJ2-5; 7 nucleotides match TRBD2. V trimming: 4 bases; J trimming: 4 bases; junction bases outside the gene matches: 6. Germline CDR1 is DFQATT and CDR2 is SNEGSKA (reference sequence). This CDR3 comprises 13 residues. The CDR3 DNA reads TGCAGTGCTATGGTGATAGCGGGAGAGACCCAGTACTTC. This sequence encodes CSAMVIAGETQYF.